This TCR beta chain comes out of a study of cytotoxic CD8 clonotypes in ibrutinib-treated CLL. Study background: IGHV unmutated about 17; relapsed/refractory more than ten; treatment-naive roughly 14.

Germline V gene data show CDR1 as SGDLS and CDR2 as YYNGEE. This CDR3 has 16 residues. Trimming took off 1 base at V and 0 bases at J, with 11 bases between the two ends. Study observations and caveats: Shared public clonotypes were rare, and on treatment they either got smaller or stayed the same. Baseline clonality, above age-matched healthy donor levels, tracked circulating CD8+ T-cell counts. A difference in sampling times existed between sustained-remission and progressing patients.

Clones were read by immunoSEQ multiplex PCR, and TCRdb kept only the in-frame ones, dropping some. The profile shows 100,000 to 150,000 clones, 75% to 90% of them singletons. About this clone itself: The antigen is unknown.

The input for sequencing was PBMCs, taken after 24 months of ibrutinib treatment. The J gene is TRBJ1-3, the V gene TRBV9, with no clear D. This TCR came from a human donor with chronic lymphocytic leukemia. In DNA form, the CDR3 reads TGTGCCAGCAGCGTACGGCCCACATCCTCTGGAAACACCATATATTTT. Translation: CASSVRPTSSGNTIYF.